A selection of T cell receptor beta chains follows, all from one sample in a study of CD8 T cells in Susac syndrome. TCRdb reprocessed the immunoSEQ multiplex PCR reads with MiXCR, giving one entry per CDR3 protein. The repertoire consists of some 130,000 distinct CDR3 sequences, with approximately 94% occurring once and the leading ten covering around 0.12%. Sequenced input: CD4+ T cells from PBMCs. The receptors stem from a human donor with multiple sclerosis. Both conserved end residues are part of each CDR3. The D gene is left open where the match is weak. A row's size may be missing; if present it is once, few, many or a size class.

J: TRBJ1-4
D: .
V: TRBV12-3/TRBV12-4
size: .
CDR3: CASSPPGTLNEKLFF
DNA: TGTGCCAGCAGCCCACCCGGGACCCTCAATGAAAAACTGTTTTTT

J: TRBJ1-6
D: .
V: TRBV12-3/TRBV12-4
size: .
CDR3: CASSLTGPPGYNSPLHF
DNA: TGTGCCAGCAGTTTGACGGGTCCACCGGGATATAATTCACCCCTCCACTTT

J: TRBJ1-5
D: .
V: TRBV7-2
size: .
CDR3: CASSLVPGGNQPQHF
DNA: TGTGCCAGCAGCTTAGTCCCGGGGGGCAATCAGCCCCAGCATTTT

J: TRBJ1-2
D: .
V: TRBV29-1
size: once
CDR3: CSVEGAANHNYYGYTF
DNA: TGCAGCGTTGAAGGGGCAGCGAATCACAACTACTATGGCTACACCTTC

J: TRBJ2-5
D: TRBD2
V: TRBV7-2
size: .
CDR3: CASSPGLARAETQYF
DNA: TGTGCCAGCAGCCCTGGACTAGCGAGGGCGGAGACCCAGTACTTC

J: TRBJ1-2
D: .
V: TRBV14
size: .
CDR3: CASSQARPLERHTF
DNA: TGTGCCAGCAGCCAAGCCAGACCCCTAGAGCGCCACACCTTC

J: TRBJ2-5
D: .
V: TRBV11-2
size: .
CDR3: CASSLESSQETQYF
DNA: TGTGCCAGCAGCTTAGAAAGCAGCCAAGAGACCCAGTACTTC

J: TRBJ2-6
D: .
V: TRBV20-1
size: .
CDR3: CSASRLAERDSGANVLTF
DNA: TGCAGTGCTTCACGATTAGCGGAAAGGGACTCTGGGGCCAACGTCCTGACTTTC

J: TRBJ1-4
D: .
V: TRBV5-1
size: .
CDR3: CASSLEVADEKLFF
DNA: TGCGCCAGCAGCTTGGAAGTAGCGGATGAAAAACTGTTTTTT

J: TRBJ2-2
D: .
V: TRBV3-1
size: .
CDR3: CASSQDLFGLEITGELFF
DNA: TGTGCCAGCAGCCAAGATCTCTTTGGACTGGAAATCACCGGGGAGCTGTTTTTT

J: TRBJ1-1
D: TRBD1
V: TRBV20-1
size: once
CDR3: CSARDRAGGTEAFF
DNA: TGCAGTGCTAGAGATAGGGCAGGGGGCACTGAAGCTTTCTTT

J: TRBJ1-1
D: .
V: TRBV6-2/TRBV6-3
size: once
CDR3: CASTQRGTEAFF
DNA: TGTGCCAGCACCCAGAGAGGGACTGAAGCTTTCTTT

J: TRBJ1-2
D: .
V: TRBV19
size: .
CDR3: CASSMITLTRGYTF
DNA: TGTGCCAGTAGTATGATAACTCTCACGAGAGGCTACACCTTC

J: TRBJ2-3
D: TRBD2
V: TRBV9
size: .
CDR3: CASSAGGGGIADTQYF
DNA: TGTGCCAGCAGCGCGGGCGGCGGGGGGATCGCAGATACGCAGTATTTT

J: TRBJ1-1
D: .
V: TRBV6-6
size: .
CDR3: CASRRGAAGGTEAFF
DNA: TGTGCCAGCAGGCGGGGGGCGGCTGGGGGCACTGAAGCTTTCTTT